The clone carrying this T cell receptor (beta chain) showed up just once. The CDR3 is 16 residues long. Per the germline V gene, CDR1 is SGHRS and CDR2 is YFSETQ. Losses at the gene ends were 1 base for V and 5 bases for J; bases not matched to a gene: 11. These data come from a study of blood T cell repertoires in COVID-19. Study information: COVID-19 samples, acute and convalescent, were from the United States, Italy and Spain. Nucleic acid was either cDNA or gDNA, and it came from T cells, B-cell-depleted T cells, or PBMCs.

Original methodology: Researchers report that nucleated cell counts were estimated from reference gene primer amplification. Profiling relied on immunoSEQ multiplex PCR, and the TCRdb table lists in-frame clones only, not all of them. That table gives V, J and clone size, and the DNA gave D and trimming. This repertoire shows 100,000 to 150,000 clones, about four fifths found once; its top ten account for roughly a sixth. Sequencing was carried out using peripheral blood. The sequence came from a woman aged 80 or over with acute or convalescent COVID-19. This chain joins TRBV5-1 and TRBJ1-2; 7 nucleotides agree with TRBD1. CDR3 region: CASSLISEGQMYGYTF. The CDR3 DNA reads TGCGCCAGCAGCTTGATATCTGAGGGACAGATGTATGGCTACACCTTC. Complete variable domain (other parts from reference TRBV5-1 and TRBJ1-2): KAGVTQTPRYLIKTRGQQVTLSCSPISGHRSVSWYQQTPGQGLQFLFEYFSETQRNKGNFPGRFSGRQFSNSRSEMNVSTLELGDSALYLCASSLISEGQMYGYTFGSGTRLTVV.